The rows below give T cell receptor beta chains drawn from one sample of a study of blood T cell repertoires in COVID-19. Data came from immunoSEQ multiplex PCR; TCRdb stores just in-frame clones and leaves some out. This sample has around 180,000 clones, with roughly 85% found just once. Sequenced sample: peripheral blood. The origin of the receptors is a man aged 55 to 70 with acute or convalescent COVID-19. Both conserved end residues are part of each CDR3. D genes are given only for firm matches. Clone size is shown for a subset of rows, as once, few, many or a class of expanded clone.

d_call	v_call	clone_size	j_call	cdr3_aa	cdr3_nt
TRBD1	TRBV7-9	many	TRBJ1-6	CASSLDGTAYSPLHF	TGTGCCAGCAGCTTAGATGGGACAGCGTATTCACCCCTCCACTTT
TRBD1	TRBV7-9	-	TRBJ2-7	CASSDGKTGDSSYEQYF	TGTGCCAGCAGCGACGGTAAAACAGGGGATAGTTCCTACGAGCAGTACTTC
TRBD2	TRBV6-5	-	TRBJ2-2	CASRRLAGITGELFF	TGTGCCAGCAGGAGACTAGCGGGAATCACCGGGGAGCTGTTTTTT
TRBD1	TRBV28	-	TRBJ2-1	CASHPGQGNNEQFF	TGTGCCAGCCACCCGGGACAGGGGAACAATGAGCAGTTCTTC
TRBD1	TRBV19	few	TRBJ1-1	CASSMSTGGEAFF	TGTGCCAGTAGTATGTCAACAGGGGGTGAAGCTTTCTTT
TRBD2	TRBV6-2/TRBV6-3	-	TRBJ2-3	CASSLQTSGSIDTQYF	TGTGCCAGCAGTTTACAGACTAGCGGGAGTATAGATACGCAGTATTTT
-	TRBV27	-	TRBJ1-4	CASSLLGSANEKLFF	TGTGCCAGCAGTTTATTGGGCAGTGCTAATGAAAAACTGTTTTTT
-	TRBV7-2	-	TRBJ2-5	CASSSIAERETQYF	TGTGCCAGCAGCTCCATAGCGGAAAGGGAGACCCAGTACTTC
TRBD1	TRBV19	-	TRBJ2-1	CASSTKDRPTPSNEQFF	TGTGCCAGTAGTACCAAGGACAGGCCTACGCCCTCCAATGAGCAGTTCTTC
TRBD2	TRBV11-2	once	TRBJ2-1	CASSSGTSGRGYNEQFF	TGTGCCAGCAGCTCAGGGACTAGCGGGAGGGGATACAATGAGCAGTTCTTC
-	TRBV19	-	TRBJ1-5	CASSKRGENQPQHF	TGTGCCAGTAGTAAGCGCGGGGAGAATCAGCCCCAGCATTTT
-	TRBV2	few	TRBJ2-7	CASNRAREITF	TGTGCCAGCAACCGGGCACGGGAGATCACTTTC
-	TRBV28	-	TRBJ1-2	CASSKPPPGFSGYTF	TGTGCCAGCAGCAAACCCCCCCCAGGGTTTAGCGGCTACACCTTC
TRBD1	TRBV18	-	TRBJ1-5	CASSQDRGRNQPQHF	TGTGCCAGCTCACAAGACAGGGGGCGAAATCAGCCCCAGCATTTT
TRBD2	TRBV27	-	TRBJ2-7	CASSPRTSGSPYEQYF	TGTGCCAGCAGTCCCCGGACTAGCGGGAGCCCCTACGAGCAGTACTTC
-	TRBV19	-	TRBJ2-1	CASSVYNEQFF	TGTGCCAGTAGTGTATACAATGAGCAGTTCTTC
-	TRBV2	once	TRBJ1-2	CATQGGFGYTF	TGTGCCACCCAGGGAGGGTTTGGCTACACCTTC
-	TRBV3-1/TRBV3-2	-	TRBJ1-4	CASSQDDGRWEKLFF	TGTGCCAGCAGCCAAGATGATGGGAGGTGGGAAAAACTGTTTTTT
-	TRBV2	-	TRBJ1-1	CASSVRENTEAFF	TGTGCCAGCAGTGTGCGAGAGAACACTGAAGCTTTCTTT
TRBD1	TRBV9	-	TRBJ2-2	CASSARQGNTGELFF	TGTGCCAGCAGCGCGAGACAGGGGAACACCGGGGAGCTGTTTTTT
TRBD2	TRBV14	-	TRBJ2-2	CASSPRTRTNTGELFF	TGTGCCAGCAGCCCTCGGACTAGAACAAACACCGGGGAGCTGTTTTTT
TRBD2	TRBV19	-	TRBJ2-2	CASNPSGRANTGELFF	TGTGCCAGTAACCCTAGCGGGAGGGCCAACACCGGGGAGCTGTTTTTT
-	TRBV5-4	-	TRBJ2-3	CASTPGRGDTQYF	TGTGCCAGCACACCTGGAAGGGGGGATACGCAGTATTTT
TRBD2	TRBV3-1/TRBV3-2	-	TRBJ2-3	CASSQGNSGSTDTQYF	TGTGCCAGCAGCCAAGGGAATAGCGGGAGCACAGATACGCAGTATTTT
-	TRBV20-1	-	TRBJ2-2	CSASGGNTGELFF	TGCAGTGCTAGTGGCGGGAACACCGGGGAGCTGTTTTTT
TRBD1	TRBV3-1/TRBV3-2	-	TRBJ2-1	CASRRGWQGAGNEQFF	TGTGCCAGCAGACGGGGATGGCAGGGGGCGGGGAATGAGCAGTTCTTC
TRBD1	TRBV7-8	-	TRBJ1-3	CASSLDDRAPLGNTIYF	TGTGCCAGCAGCTTGGATGACAGGGCGCCTCTCGGAAACACCATATATTTT
-	TRBV28	-	TRBJ2-2	CASRGQRNTGELFF	TGTGCCAGCAGAGGACAGAGGAACACCGGGGAGCTGTTTTTT
-	TRBV3-1/TRBV3-2	once	TRBJ2-2	CASSQRVTGELFF	TGTGCCAGCAGCCAACGGGTCACCGGGGAGCTGTTTTTT
TRBD1	TRBV9	few	TRBJ1-1	CASSPWTGANTEAFF	TGTGCCAGCAGCCCCTGGACAGGAGCGAACACTGAAGCTTTCTTT
TRBD1	TRBV6-5	-	TRBJ2-3	CASSYSGQGADTQYF	TGTGCCAGCAGTTACTCGGGACAGGGGGCAGATACGCAGTATTTT
TRBD1	TRBV5-4	once	TRBJ2-3	CASSWGQGNTDTQYF	TGTGCCAGCAGCTGGGGACAGGGGAACACAGATACGCAGTATTTT
-	TRBV28	-	TRBJ1-3	CASREENTIYF	TGTGCCAGCAGGGAGGAAAACACCATATATTTT
-	TRBV29-1	-	TRBJ2-7	CSALRAGVYEQYF	TGCAGCGCCCTCCGGGCCGGGGTCTACGAGCAGTACTTC
TRBD2	TRBV6-1	-	TRBJ2-3	CASSEMGLAGTQYF	TGTGCCAGCAGTGAAATGGGGCTAGCGGGAACGCAGTATTTT
-	TRBV18	-	TRBJ1-1	CASSRSQEGLAFF	TGTGCCAGCTCACGTTCCCAGGAGGGCCTTGCTTTCTTT
-	TRBV11-3	-	TRBJ2-1	CASSHGRGGDYNEQFF	TGTGCCAGCAGTCACGGGCGAGGGGGAGACTACAATGAGCAGTTCTTC
-	TRBV18	-	TRBJ1-6	CASSPVDRAKGSPLHF	TGTGCCAGCTCACCAGTGGACAGAGCAAAAGGTTCACCCCTCCACTTT
TRBD1	TRBV2	-	TRBJ2-1	CASSEDRGEMVF	TGTGCCAGCAGTGAAGACAGGGGGGAGATGGTCTTC
TRBD2	TRBV7-2	-	TRBJ2-7	CASSLGGLAGFTYEQYF	TGTGCCAGCAGCTTAGGAGGACTAGCGGGTTTTACCTACGAGCAGTACTTC
-	TRBV7-2	-	TRBJ2-1	CASSLREVYNEQFF	TGTGCCAGCAGCTTACGGGAAGTATACAATGAGCAGTTCTTC
-	TRBV5-1	-	TRBJ1-1	CASSLNGGNTEAFF	TGCGCCAGCAGCTTGAACGGAGGGAACACTGAAGCTTTCTTT